These 13 T cell receptor beta chains were all obtained from the same sample, sequenced in a study of tumor and adjacent non-tumor tissue in lung cancer. A modified ARM-PCR protocol with three rounds of nested PCR amplified TCRbeta. From the multiplex PCR reads, TCRdb called clonotypes with MiXCR, one entry per CDR3 protein. The profile shows approximately 82,000 distinct CDR3 sequences, over 65% of them singletons. The template was RNA from unsorted bulk tissue. This non-tumor lung sample came from over 3 cm beyond the tumor edge. Sequenced material: distant non-tumor lung tissue. The origin of the receptors is a man between 65 and 79 years old with non-small cell lung cancer.

This chain joins TRBV11-2 and TRBJ2-7, with D uncertain. The CDR3 totals 13 residues. The germline V gene has CDR1 SGHAT and CDR2 FQNNGV. CDR3 DNA sequence: TGTGCCAGCAGCTTTCACGGAGATTACGAACAGTACGTC. It specifies CASSFHGDYEQYV.

On this clonotype itself: Compared with germline, one end of the junction differs, possibly owing to a read error. This chain joins TRBV29-1 and TRBJ1-2; no definite D call. Germline CDR1 SQVTM, CDR2 ANQGSEA. CDR3 length equals 11 residues. The CDR3 DNA reads as TGCAGCATTCTCGTTAACTATGGGTACACCTTC. Translated, it gives CSILVNYGYTF.

The V gene is TRBV6-6, the J gene TRBJ2-3; D unresolved. The V end was cut by 7 bases, the J end by 2 bases, with 13 bases between. The germline CDR1 and CDR2 sequences are MNHNY and SVGAGI (reference sequence). The CDR3 contains 14 residues. The CDR3: CASNPGSYTDTQYF. CDR3 coding DNA: TGTGCCAGCAACCCTGGTTCGTACACAGATACGCAGTATTTT.

A word on this clonotype: Given a much more abundant clone one base away, this may be a read error. CDR3 in DNA: TGTGCCAGCAGCCAGGACGGGGTCGGGGCCAACGTCCTGACTTTC. It yields the protein CASSQDGVGANVLTF. This rearrangement joins TRBV12-3 or TRBV12-4 to TRBJ2-6; D is perhaps TRBD2 (5 bases). This CDR3 contains 15 residues. The ends were cut back, 6 bases at V and 4 bases at J, with 13 bases in the middle.

Comment on this clonotype: One junction end disagrees with the germline gene, perhaps due to a read error. The chain links TRBV10-3 to TRBJ2-1; D gene unclear. Germline assignment: CDR1 ENHRY and CDR2 SYGVKD. CDR3 length equals 15 residues. CDR3 protein: CANSDTSGTYNEYFF. The CDR3 nucleotides are TGTGCCAACAGTGACACTTCGGGCACCTACAATGAGTACTTCTTC.

Remarks on this clonotype: Because the CDR3's place on the DNA is in doubt, the DNA is left out and the CDR3 is given as listed by TCRdb. This CDR3 reads CSSRQSNYGCTF. The chain is built from TRBV29-1 and TRBJ1-2; the tabulated D call, TRBD1, remains unverified against the DNA. The CDR3 length is 12 residues, termini included. Germline assignment: CDR1 SQVTM and CDR2 ANQGSEA.

Comment on this clonotype: The final CDR3 position lacks the conserved phenylalanine or tryptophan, pointing to a likely read error. The DNA is left out, because the CDR3 cannot be placed on it with certainty; the CDR3 is given as TCRdb lists it. This chain joins TRBV29-1 and TRBJ1-2. The CDR3 length is 11 residues, termini included. Looked up from germline, CDR1 is SQVTM and CDR2 is ANQGSEA. The CDR3 region is CSATANYGYTI.

Concerning this clonotype itself: The final CDR3 position lacks the conserved phenylalanine or tryptophan, pointing to a likely read error. This sequence joins TRBV29-1 and TRBJ1-5, with D unresolved. Germline loops: CDR1 SQVTM, CDR2 ANQGSEA. The CDR3 is 13 residues long. The CDR3: CSVSSGFNKPQHS. The CDR3, as DNA: TGCAGCGTTAGTTCGGGATTCAATAAGCCCCAGCATTCT.

Comment on this clonotype: A read error may produce the germline difference seen at one junction end. The rearrangement joins TRBV5-4 to TRBJ2-5; possibly TRBD2 for D (6 bases). The CDR3 length is 15 residues. The V gene's germline CDR1 is SGHNT and CDR2 YYREEE (reference sequence). Here the CDR3 DNA reads TGTGCCAGCAGTTTGGTTGGGACTCCTGGGAAGACCCAGTACTTC. Its protein product is CASSLVGTPGKTQYF. The variable domain in full, completed from reference TRBV5-4 and TRBJ2-5, reads ETGVTQSPTHLIKTRGQQVTLRCSSQSGHNTVSWYQQALGQGPQFIFQYYREEENGRGNFPPRFSGLQFPNYSSELNVNALELDDSALYLCASSLVGTPGKTQYFGPGTRLLVL.

This chain joins TRBV29-1 and TRBJ2-1; D is possibly TRBD2 (7 bases). The CDR3 contains 13 residues. The germline V gene encodes CDR1 SQVTM and CDR2 ANQGSEA. V lost 4 bases and J lost 5, with 12 bases in between. In DNA, the CDR3 is TGCAGCGTTGGAAAAGGGGGGGACAATGAGCAGTTCTTC. Encoded protein: CSVGKGGDNEQFF.

V usage is TRBV6-1 and J usage is TRBJ1-5; D is undetermined. Germline V gene lookup returns CDR1 MNHNS and CDR2 SASEGT. The V and J ends lost 5 bases and 10 bases respectively, with 21 bases between them. The CDR3 length is 15 residues. DNA for the CDR3: TGTGCCAGCAGTCCCCTGGGTGGGAGCAATCTTCCCCAGCATTTT. Its protein is CASSPLGGSNLPQHF.

This clonotype was counted only a few times. Just one base apart from a much larger clone, this may be a read error. The final CDR3 position lacks the conserved phenylalanine or tryptophan, pointing to a likely read error. This chain links TRBV11-2 with TRBJ1-4, with 8 bases identical to TRBD1. Germline V gives CDR1 SGHAT, CDR2 FQNNGV. J gave up 1 base and V 1 base, and 5 bases lay outside the gene matches. This CDR3 has 17 amino acids. CDR3 sequence: CASSLARGRGTNEKLFY. The CDR3, as DNA: TGTGCCAGCAGCTTAGCCAGGGGGCGAGGAACTAATGAAAAACTGTTTTAT.

In the case of this clonotype: One junction end does not reproduce the germline sequence, and a read error may be involved. The chain employs TRBV14 and TRBJ1-6, with unresolved D. CDR3 length: 13 amino acids. Germline V gene lookup returns CDR1 SGHDN and CDR2 FVKESK. The DNA of the CDR3 is TGTGACAGCAGCCAACAGTATAATTCACCCTTCCACTTT. Translated: CDSSQQYNSPFHF.